This TCR beta chain was identified in a study of T cells in Graves' hyperthyroidism and ophthalmopathy. The V and J ends lost 6 bases and 0 bases respectively, with 11 bases between them. The germline V gene has CDR1 DFQATT and CDR2 SNEGSKA (reference sequence). The CDR3 extends over 13 amino acids. In this sample, this clonotype turned up a few times. Diagnosis rested on symptoms, serum thyroxine and TRAb, thyroid ultrasound, and orbital computed tomography. From less than 13 ml of fresh peripheral blood, PBMCs were isolated. There were TCR beta CDR3 regions amplified from RNA transcripts. The TCR CDR3 was amplified in a first-round RT-PCR using the HTBI primer set. Via MiXCR, TCRdb re-called the multiplex PCR reads, giving one row per CDR3 protein. The profile covers roughly 380,000 distinct CDR3 sequences, with roughly 20% appearing a single time and less than 20% taken by the ten largest.

V and J are TRBV20-1 and TRBJ2-5; D is unclear. This receptor was obtained from a woman aged 35 to 49 with Graves' ophthalmopathy. Specimen: blood. The CDR3: CSAKSRYQETQYF. In nucleotides, the CDR3 is TGCAGTGCCAAAAGTCGGTACCAAGAGACCCAGTACTTC.